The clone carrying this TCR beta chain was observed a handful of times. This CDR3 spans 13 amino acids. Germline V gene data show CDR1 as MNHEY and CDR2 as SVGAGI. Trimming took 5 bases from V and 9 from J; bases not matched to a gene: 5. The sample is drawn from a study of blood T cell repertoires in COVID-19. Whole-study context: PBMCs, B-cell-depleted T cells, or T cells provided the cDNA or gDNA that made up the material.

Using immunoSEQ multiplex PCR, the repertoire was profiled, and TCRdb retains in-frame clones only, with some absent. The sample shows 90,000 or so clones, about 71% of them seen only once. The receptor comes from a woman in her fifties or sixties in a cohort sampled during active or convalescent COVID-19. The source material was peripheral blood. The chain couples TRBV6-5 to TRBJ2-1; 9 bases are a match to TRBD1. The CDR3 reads CASSKDRGAEQFF. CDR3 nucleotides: TGTGCCAGCAGTAAGGACAGGGGAGCTGAGCAGTTCTTC.